Below, 31 T cell receptor beta chains from the same sample are listed, as sequenced in a study of cytomegalovirus exposure and HLA in healthy donors. Use of 60 Vbeta and 13 Jbeta primers characterized the PCR. TCRdb's copy holds only in-frame clones and misses some; the assay was immunoSEQ multiplex PCR. The sample records 55,000 to 70,000 clones, approximately 80% being singletons. Sequencing was carried out using PBMCs. These receptors were collected from a human donor in good health.

This clone was observed a single time. The chain has TRBV11-2 and TRBJ2-1, with 9 bases fitting TRBD2. The junction had 2 bases not matched to a gene; V was cut back by 1 base and J by 4 bases. Germline assignment: CDR1 SGHAT and CDR2 FQNNGV. The CDR3 is made up of 15 amino acids. The DNA of the CDR3 is TGTGCCAGCAGCTTAGGGGCGGGGGGGTACAATGAGCAGTTCTTC. This sequence encodes CASSLGAGGYNEQFF.

In DNA form, the CDR3 reads TGTGCCAGTAGTAGTGAAGTGGGGGGTGGGGGGACCCAGTACTTC. The encoded protein is CASSSEVGGGGTQYF. The rearrangement joins TRBV19 to TRBJ2-5, with D maybe TRBD2 (6 bases). The length of the CDR3 is 15 residues. V shed 4 bases and J shed 7 bases, with 19 bases lying between them. Germline values: CDR1 LNHDA, CDR2 SQIVND (reference sequence).

The chain couples TRBV27 to TRBJ2-3; the match to TRBD2 covers 11 bases. Per germline, CDR1 MNHEY and CDR2 SMNVEV (reference sequence). V shed 11 bases, J shed 1 base, and the junction held 11 bases outside the gene matches. The CDR3 is made up of 16 amino acids. As DNA, the CDR3 is TGTGCCTCCCATGGTAGCGGGAGGGACCGCACAGATACGCAGTATTTT. It yields the protein CASHGSGRDRTDTQYF.

The chain is built from TRBV28 and TRBJ1-2; TRBD1 aligns across 8 bases. The germline gives CDR1 MDHEN, CDR2 SYDVKM. There are 13 residues in the CDR3. V shed 6 bases, J shed 8 bases, and the junction held 8 bases outside the gene matches. In DNA, the CDR3 is TGTGCCAGCAGGGGGACAGGCCCCTTGGGCTACACCTTC. It specifies CASRGTGPLGYTF.

The rearrangement uses TRBV7-2 and TRBJ1-2; D call uncertain. V shed 3 bases and J shed 6 bases, with 11 bases lying between them. Germline CDR1 reads SGHTA; CDR2 reads FQGNSA. The CDR3 is 13 amino acids. The CDR3 DNA is TGTGCCAGCAGCTTTGGCCCCGGAGATGGCTACACCTTC. This encodes CASSFGPGDGYTF.

J is TRBJ2-3 and V is TRBV7-2, with 12 bases matching TRBD2. In germline, CDR1 is SGHTA, CDR2 FQGNSA. The CDR3 contains 16 residues. J gave up 0 bases and V 8 bases, and 6 bases lay outside the gene matches. The CDR3 protein is CASAGLAGTSTDTQYF. The CDR3 DNA reads TGTGCCAGCGCAGGACTAGCGGGAACCAGCACAGATACGCAGTATTTT.

The chain links TRBV9 to TRBJ1-2; 7 nucleotides match TRBD1. The CDR3 covers 15 residues. V was pared by 0 bases and J by 2 bases, with 4 bases of the junction left unmatched. Looked up from germline, CDR1 is SGDLS and CDR2 is YYNGEE. CDR3 coding DNA: TGTGCCAGCAGCGTAGAGCCAGGGGGGAACTATGGCTACACCTTC. Translated, it gives CASSVEPGGNYGYTF.

The DNA of the CDR3 is TGTGCCAGCAGTCCCCAGGAACAGCAGTTCTTC. The encoded protein is CASSPQEQQFF. V and J are TRBV6-6 and TRBJ2-1; D is undetermined. CDR3 length equals 11 residues. The germline V and J ends were trimmed by 5 bases and 11 bases, with 10 bases remaining between them. The germline CDR1 and CDR2 sequences are MNHNY and SVGAGI (reference sequence).

The chain is built from TRBV7-2 and TRBJ2-7, with 7 bases matching TRBD2. CDR1 SGHTA and CDR2 FQGNSA come from the germline V gene. The CDR3 totals 14 residues. Unmatched junction bases numbered 5, after V lost 4 bases and J lost 2 bases. The CDR3 sequence is CASSSQRGTYEQYF. The CDR3 coding sequence is TGTGCCAGCAGCTCCCAGCGGGGAACCTACGAGCAGTACTTC.

The chain has TRBV6-1 and TRBJ2-7; TRBD1 agrees at 7 bases. Germline trimming cut 4 bases from V and 3 bases from J; bases unmatched to any gene: 3. In germline, CDR1 is MNHNS, CDR2 SASEGT. This CDR3 spans 13 amino acids. CDR3 sequence: CASSVRQGYEQYF. The CDR3 coding sequence is TGTGCCAGCAGTGTACGACAGGGCTACGAGCAGTACTTC.

This chain uses TRBV4-3 with TRBJ1-2; TRBD1 matches at 8 bases. CDR1 is LGHNA and CDR2 is YSLEER in the germline V gene. The CDR3 length is 15 residues. J gave up 6 bases and V 2 bases, and 8 bases lay outside the gene matches. CDR3 loop: CASSQPDTGGHGYTF. CDR3 coding DNA: TGCGCCAGCAGCCAACCTGACACAGGGGGTCATGGCTACACCTTC.

The genes are TRBV7-3 and TRBJ2-5; 10 bases align to TRBD1. There are 14 residues in the CDR3. The germline V gene encodes CDR1 SGHTA and CDR2 FQGTGA. Trimming took 5 bases from V and 5 from J; bases not matched to a gene: 5. CDR3 DNA: TGTGCCAGCAGCCGGGACAGGGGTGGGGAGACCCAGTACTTC. This sequence encodes CASSRDRGGETQYF. The full variable domain, rest sourced from reference TRBV7-3 and TRBJ2-5, is GAGVSQTPSNKVTEKGKYVELRCDPISGHTALYWYRQSLGQGPEFLIYFQGTGAADDSGLPNDRFFAVRPEGSVSTLKIQRTERGDSAVYLCASSRDRGGETQYFGPGTRLLVL.

The chain employs TRBV11-3 and TRBJ2-1; the match to TRBD1 covers 11 bases. The CDR3 loop spans 16 amino acids. The V and J ends lost 1 base and 7 bases, in that order; junction bases with no gene match: 6. The V gene's germline CDR1 is SGHNT and CDR2 YENEEA. CDR3 DNA: TGTGCCAGCAGCTTAGGGGGGGACAGGGGGGTTAATGAGCAGTTCTTC. It encodes CASSLGGDRGVNEQFF.

V and J are TRBV27 and TRBJ2-1; 7 nucleotides line up with TRBD1. The V gene's germline CDR1 is MNHEY and CDR2 SMNVEV (reference sequence). Germline trimming cut 5 bases from V and 0 bases from J; bases unmatched to any gene: 10. The CDR3 extends over 17 amino acids. CDR3 DNA sequence: TGTGCCAGCAGTAGCGGCCGGGACAGCAACTCCTACAATGAGCAGTTCTTC. This sequence encodes CASSSGRDSNSYNEQFF.

The genes are TRBV7-2 and TRBJ2-7; 7 bases are shared with TRBD2. Germline-derived CDR1 and CDR2 are SGHTA and FQGNSA. The V segment lost 5 bases and the J segment 6 bases; nucleotides outside the gene matches: 10. The CDR3 is 14 residues long. DNA for the CDR3: TGTGCCAGCAGCCTCGGCCAGCGGGACGGCGAGCAGTACTTC. It is translated as CASSLGQRDGEQYF.

The chain carries TRBV9 and TRBJ2-1; 10 bases are a match to TRBD2. The germline gives CDR1 SGDLS, CDR2 YYNGEE. Trimming cost V 1 base and J 4 bases; bases outside gene matches: 2. The CDR3 spans 15 residues. Here the CDR3 DNA reads TGTGCCAGCAGCGTACAAGCGGGAGGGTACAATGAGCAGTTCTTC. As protein: CASSVQAGGYNEQFF.

The chain couples TRBV19 to TRBJ2-5; 8 bases agree with TRBD1. Per germline, CDR1 LNHDA and CDR2 SQIVND (reference sequence). Unmatched junction bases numbered 6, after V lost 5 bases and J lost 4 bases. The CDR3 is made up of 14 amino acids. Here the CDR3 DNA reads TGTGCCAGTAGTCTAATGACAGGGGCAGAGACCCAGTACTTC. It translates to CASSLMTGAETQYF.

J is TRBJ2-7 and V is TRBV28; TRBD2 might be the D (5 bases). The CDR3 consists of 13 residues. V dropped 3 bases and J dropped 4 bases, with 10 bases sitting between them. Germline CDR1 and CDR2: MDHEN and SYDVKM. CDR3 DNA: TGTGCCAGCAGTTTGGTCACTAGTTACGAGCAGTACTTC. Amino acids: CASSLVTSYEQYF.

CDR3 in amino acids: CASSVGASGANVLTF. CDR3 DNA sequence: TGTGCCAGCAGCGTAGGCGCCTCTGGGGCCAACGTCCTGACTTTC. The chain couples TRBV9 to TRBJ2-6, with D unclear. CDR3 length equals 15 residues. Germline-derived CDR1 and CDR2 are SGDLS and YYNGEE. V was clipped by 0 bases and J by 0 bases, with 4 bases between them.

This clone was counted only a few times. The chain carries TRBV4-1 and TRBJ2-1; possible D gene TRBD2, 6 bases. The CDR3 covers 17 residues. From germline, CDR1 is MGHRA and CDR2 YSYEKL. V lost 1 base and J lost 8, with 21 bases in between. The DNA for the CDR3 is TGCGCCAGCAGCCAAGTCAGCCGGGTCGGGAGTTCGTATGAGCAGTTCTTC. As protein: CASSQVSRVGSSYEQFF.

The V gene is TRBV7-3, the J gene TRBJ2-1; D is possibly TRBD1 (5 bases). The CDR3 length is 14 residues. V shed 2 bases and J shed 7 bases, with 12 bases lying between them. Germline values: CDR1 SGHTA, CDR2 FQGTGA. CDR3 in amino acids: CASSLGRAGNEQFF. In DNA, the CDR3 is TGTGCCAGCAGCTTAGGCAGGGCCGGGAATGAGCAGTTCTTC.

The genes are TRBV7-3 and TRBJ2-5; 9 bases agree with TRBD2. CDR3 length: 15 residues. V trimming: 3 bases; J trimming: 4 bases; junction bases outside the gene matches: 6. CDR1 and CDR2 from the germline V gene are SGHTA and FQGTGA. The CDR3: CASSFGAGGRETQYF. DNA of the CDR3: TGTGCCAGCAGCTTCGGTGCGGGGGGGCGAGAGACCCAGTACTTC.

Written as DNA, the CDR3 is TGCGCCAGCAGCCAGTCATCCTCGGGGAGGACAGGTTCACCCCTCCACTTT. It translates to CASSQSSSGRTGSPLHF. The chain couples TRBV4-3 to TRBJ1-6; 7 positions agree with TRBD1. The CDR3 covers 17 residues. V shed 3 bases and J 9 bases; nucleotides not matched to a gene: 14. The germline CDR1 and CDR2 sequences are LGHNA and YSLEER.

V is TRBV5-6 and J is TRBJ2-3; the match to TRBD1 covers 7 bases. The ends lost 4 bases at V and 6 bases at J; junction bases unmatched: 14. The CDR3 length is 16 residues. CDR1 and CDR2 from the germline V gene are SGHDT and YYEEEE. The CDR3 DNA sequence: TGTGCCAGCAGCCTTGCCGGGACAGTGAATTGGGATACGCAGTATTTT. Amino acid sequence: CASSLAGTVNWDTQYF.

The rearrangement joins TRBV9 to TRBJ2-2; a possible D gene is TRBD2 (5 bases). Germline assignment: CDR1 SGDLS and CDR2 YYNGEE. This CDR3 region has 14 residues. V lost 0 bases to trimming and J lost 7 bases, with 10 bases between them. CDR3 nucleotide sequence: TGTGCCAGCAGCGTAGTTCGGGGTGGCGGGGAGCTGTTTTTT. This sequence encodes CASSVVRGGGELFF. The entire variable domain, with the rest obtained from reference TRBV9 and TRBJ2-2, is as follows: DSGVTQTPKHLITATGQRVTLRCSPRSGDLSVYWYQQSLDQGLQFLIQYYNGEERAKGNILERFSAQQFPDLHSELNLSSLELGDSALYFCASSVVRGGGELFFGEGSRLTVL.

The chain is built from TRBV4-2 and TRBJ2-7; D is perhaps TRBD2 (6 bases). Germline CDR1 and CDR2: LGHNA and YNFKEQ. V was cut by 0 bases and J by 6 bases, with 15 bases left in between. The CDR3 has 15 amino acids. CDR3 coding DNA: TGTGCCAGCAGCCAAGATGAGGGGACTTCTCGCGAGCAGTACTTC. It translates to CASSQDEGTSREQYF.

This chain connects TRBV5-1 to TRBJ2-2, with D possibly matching TRBD2 (6 bases). CDR1 and CDR2 (germline): SGHRS, YFSETQ. V lost 2 bases to trimming and J lost 2 bases, with 19 bases between them. There are 18 residues in the CDR3. CDR3 nucleotides: TGCGCCAGCAGCTTTTCGTCTCGGCTAGCGCTTAACACCGGGGAGCTGTTTTTT. Protein: CASSFSSRLALNTGELFF.

The table lists this clone with a count of one. The rearrangement links TRBV7-6 to TRBJ2-7, with D perhaps TRBD2 (5 bases). Germline CDR1 and CDR2: SGHVS and FNYEAQ. V shed 4 bases and J shed 2 bases, with 24 bases lying between them. This CDR3 has 18 residues. In DNA, the CDR3 is TGTGCCAGCAGCTCCAACCCTACTCCAGCGGAAAAGCCCTACGAGCAGTACTTC. Protein product: CASSSNPTPAEKPYEQYF.

J is TRBJ2-3 and V is TRBV7-2; possible D gene TRBD1, 5 bases. CDR3 length: 14 residues. Germline V gives CDR1 SGHTA, CDR2 FQGNSA. V was trimmed by 3 bases and J by 1 base, leaving 8 bases between them. For the CDR3, the DNA is TGTGCCAGCAGCTTCAGGGTAGGCACAGATACGCAGTATTTT. Encoded protein: CASSFRVGTDTQYF.

The rearrangement uses TRBV4-3 and TRBJ2-1; TRBD1 agrees at 7 bases. J lost 9 bases, V lost 0 bases, and 5 bases had no gene match. The germline gives CDR1 LGHNA, CDR2 YSLEER. The CDR3 consists of 14 residues. For the CDR3, the DNA is TGCGCCAGCAGCCAAGACCGGCGGACAGGTGAGCAGTTCTTC. It specifies CASSQDRRTGEQFF.

The V and J genes are TRBV29-1 and TRBJ1-1, with 8 bases that match TRBD1. The V gene end was trimmed by 8 bases and the J gene end by 0 bases; junction bases not matched to a gene: 5. CDR3 size: 13 residues. The germline CDR1 and CDR2 sequences are SQVTM and ANQGSEA. The CDR3 bases are TGCAGCTACGACAGGGGCATGAACACTGAAGCTTTCTTT. Translating it yields CSYDRGMNTEAFF. Drawing the rest from reference TRBV29-1 and TRBJ1-1, the complete variable domain is SAVISQKPSRDICQRGTSLTIQCQVDSQVTMMFWYRQQPGQSLTLIATANQGSEATYESGFVIDKFPISRPNLTFSTLTVSNMSPEDSSIYLCSYDRGMNTEAFFGQGTRLTVV.